These 17 T cell receptor beta chains were all obtained from the same sample, sequenced in a study of CD8 T cells in ankylosing spondylitis. Study-wide results and limits: Made up of about eight highly homologous variants, a TCR beta motif appeared characteristic of ankylosing spondylitis blood.

These receptors have no known antigen. Using its own MiXCR run on the 5' RACE reads, TCRdb lists one record per CDR3 protein. The table has 200,000 to 250,000 distinct CDR3 sequences, about 16% seen once. The sequencing sample was made of blood, either unsorted or a sorted T cell fraction (not recorded which). These receptors all come from a male donor with ankylosing spondylitis.

Comment on this clonotype: Sequence at one end of the junction differs from germline and may be a read error. The chain links TRBV29-1 to TRBJ2-1; D gene uncertain. This CDR3 comprises 11 residues. Germline V gene data show CDR1 as SQVTM and CDR2 as ANQGSEA. This chain's CDR3 is CGVEPYNEQFF. The CDR3 bases are TGCGGCGTTGAACCCTACAATGAGCAGTTCTTC.

The chain has TRBV7-3 and TRBJ2-1, with no clear D. The CDR3 consists of 13 residues. V was shortened by 0 bases and J by 7 bases, with 7 bases between the two germline ends. Germline V gives CDR1 SGHTA, CDR2 FQGTGA. CDR3 sequence: CASSLTNGNEQFF. For the CDR3, the DNA is TGTGCCAGCAGCTTAACGAACGGGAATGAGCAGTTCTTC.

This CDR3 reads CASSSRGDTEAFF. The CDR3 region has the DNA TGTGCCAGCAGCTCGAGGGGGGATACTGAAGCTTTCTTT. The rearrangement joins TRBV7-6 to TRBJ1-1; weak D call: TRBD1 (6 bases). CDR1 is SGHVS and CDR2 is FNYEAQ in the germline V gene. This CDR3 is 13 amino acids long. V was cut by 4 bases and J by 5 bases, with 11 bases left in between.

This clonotype was detected only a few times. The chain carries TRBV7-2 and TRBJ1-6; D is perhaps TRBD1 (5 bases). Trimming removed 3 bases at V and 3 bases at J, with 6 bases between. The germline gives CDR1 SGHTA, CDR2 FQGNSA. The CDR3 contains 14 residues. The CDR3 sequence is CASSFDSYNSPLHF. The CDR3 bases are TGTGCCAGCAGCTTCGACAGCTATAATTCACCCCTCCACTTT. Using reference TRBV7-2 and TRBJ1-6 for the parts outside the CDR3, the full variable domain is GAGVSQSPSNKVTEKGKDVELRCDPISGHTALYWYRQSLGQGLEFLIYFQGNSAPDKSGLPSDRFSAERTGGSVSTLTIQRTQQEDSAVYLCASSFDSYNSPLHFGNGTRLTVT.

V gene TRBV15 combines with J gene TRBJ2-2; TRBD1 might be the D (6 bases). CDR3 size: 14 residues. Trimming removed 3 bases from V and 6 bases from J, with 11 bases in between. CDR1 is LNHNV, CDR2 YYDKDF, per germline (reference sequence). Written as DNA, the CDR3 is TGTGCCACCAGCAGGGGCAGGGGATCCGGGGAGCTGTTTTTT. Translating it yields CATSRGRGSGELFF. The full variable domain, completed using reference TRBV15 and TRBJ2-2, is DAMVIQNPRYQVTQFGKPVTLSCSQTLNHNVMYWYQQKSSQAPKLLFHYYDKDFNNEADTPDNFQSRRPNTSFCFLDIRSPGLGDTAMYLCATSRGRGSGELFFGEGSRLTVL.

J is TRBJ2-1 and V is TRBV11-2; D may be TRBD1 (5 bases). The germline V gene encodes CDR1 SGHAT and CDR2 FQNNGV. CDR3 length equals 16 residues. Trimming shortened V by 4 bases and J by 3 bases, and 16 bases separated the two germline ends. CDR3 region: CASSSRGASDYNEQFF. CDR3 bases: TGTGCCAGCAGCTCCCGTGGGGCGTCGGACTACAATGAGCAGTTCTTC.

This clonotype was counted only a few times. This sequence joins TRBV4-2 and TRBJ1-5; D uncertain. Germline V gene sequence: CDR1 LGHNA, CDR2 YNFKEQ. The length of the CDR3 is 15 residues. Trimming took off 3 bases at V and 2 bases at J, with 11 bases between the two ends. The CDR3 protein is CASSQPDGGNQPQHF. As DNA, the CDR3 is TGTGCCAGCAGCCAGCCGGACGGCGGCAATCAGCCCCAGCATTTT.

There are a few counts of this clonotype. The chain is built from TRBV20-1 and TRBJ1-1; 9 nucleotides line up with TRBD1. V lost 3 bases, J lost 4 bases, and 24 bases stayed unmatched. Germline CDR1 reads DFQATT; CDR2 reads SNEGSKA (reference sequence). The CDR3 covers 20 residues. The CDR3: CSARGGVTGTGLIIGTEAFF. CDR3 DNA sequence: TGCAGTGCTAGGGGGGGCGTTACCGGGACAGGGTTGATAATCGGCACTGAAGCTTTCTTT.

The chain uses TRBV2 and TRBJ1-2; D remains unclear. CDR1 is SNHLY and CDR2 is FYNNEI in the germline V gene. Trimming left V 7 bases short and J 4 bases short, with 7 bases between. The CDR3 consists of 11 residues. Here the CDR3 DNA reads TGTGCCAGCAAGGAAGTCTATGGCTACACCTTC. Translating it yields CASKEVYGYTF.

The chain carries TRBV12-3 or TRBV12-4 and TRBJ2-3, with D possibly matching TRBD2 (5 bases). The CDR3 length is 15 residues. Deletions cut 4 bases from V and 5 bases from J, with 16 bases between. CDR3 sequence reads: CASSYGLGELDTQYF. The CDR3 DNA reads TGTGCCAGCAGTTACGGACTGGGAGAGCTAGATACGCAGTATTTT.

This clonotype appeared many times. This sequence joins TRBV6-4 and TRBJ2-1, with 9 bases matching TRBD2. The V segment lost 4 bases and the J segment 7 bases; nucleotides outside the gene matches: 8. The CDR3 consists of 15 residues. Germline assignment: CDR1 MRHNA and CDR2 SNTAGT. This CDR3 reads CASSGHSGSLNEQFF. The CDR3 nucleotides read TGTGCCAGCAGTGGACATAGCGGGAGTTTGAATGAGCAGTTCTTC.

CDR3 region: CAISESKGGVMNTEAFF. CDR3 coding DNA: TGTGCCATCAGTGAGTCGAAGGGGGGGGTTATGAACACTGAAGCTTTCTTT. The chain joins TRBV10-3 to TRBJ1-1; D may be TRBD1 (6 bases). Trimming pared 0 bases from V and 0 bases from J, leaving 14 bases between. The CDR3 contains 17 residues. The V gene's germline CDR1 is ENHRY and CDR2 SYGVKD.

This sequence joins TRBV11-1 and TRBJ2-5; 7 positions agree with TRBD2. V dropped 7 bases and J dropped 2; count of bases not matched to a gene: 22. From germline, CDR1 is SGHAT and CDR2 FQDESV (reference sequence). CDR3 length: 19 residues. This CDR3 is CASTIAPPFGGSGQETQYF. Here the CDR3 DNA reads TGTGCCAGCACGATCGCCCCACCCTTTGGCGGGAGTGGGCAAGAGACCCAGTACTTC.

V usage is TRBV7-8 and J usage is TRBJ1-2; D is undetermined. This CDR3 contains 15 residues. Germline loops: CDR1 SGHVS, CDR2 FQNEAQ. Trimming cost V 1 base and J 1 base, with 10 bases left between them. The CDR3 coding sequence is TGTGCCAGCAGCTTAGGGCTATACGATAACTATGGCTACACCTTC. It codes for CASSLGLYDNYGYTF. Full variable domain (missing parts from reference TRBV7-8 and TRBJ1-2): GAGVSQSPRYKVAKRGQDVALRCDPISGHVSLFWYQQALGQGPEFLTYFQNEAQLDKSGLPSDRFFAERPEGSVSTLKIQRTQQEDSAVYLCASSLGLYDNYGYTFGSGTRLTVV.

The CDR3 nucleotides read TGCGCCAGCAGCCAAGCGGTGGTCACTAATGAAAAACTGTTTTTT. Encoded protein: CASSQAVVTNEKLFF. The V call is TRBV4-3, the J call TRBJ1-4, with D unresolved. Trimming took 1 base from V and 2 from J, leaving 8 bases between them. This CDR3 comprises 15 residues. Germline CDR1 LGHNA, CDR2 YSLEER.

J is TRBJ1-5 and V is TRBV27, with D maybe TRBD1 (6 bases). V was clipped by 5 bases and J by 0 bases, with 14 bases between them. Germline V CDR1 and CDR2: MNHEY, SMNVEV (reference sequence). The CDR3 consists of 16 residues. The CDR3 sequence is CASSAYRDYSNQPQHF. The DNA of the CDR3 is TGTGCCAGCAGTGCTTACAGGGATTATAGCAATCAGCCCCAGCATTTT.

Comment on this clonotype: Given the absence of the conserved phenylalanine or tryptophan at the CDR3 end, a read error is likely. The genes are TRBV27 and TRBJ1-6; tentatively, D is TRBD1 (5 bases). V was cut by 6 bases and J by 4 bases, with 13 bases left in between. Germline values: CDR1 MNHEY, CDR2 SMNVEV (reference sequence). The CDR3 spans 15 residues. The CDR3 is CASSTRQRYNSPLHI. The CDR3 bases are TGTGCCAGCAGCACCCGACAGAGGTATAATTCACCCCTCCACATT.